This T cell receptor (beta chain) was identified in a study of cytomegalovirus exposure and HLA in healthy donors. In the study overall: As released early, the data held roughly 85 million unique TCRs from HLA-typed donors. Study results and caveats: The productive fraction for most TCR beta V segments was about 90% or about 30% in an earlier analysis. It was taken for granted in presence/absence analyses that sequencing depth across donors was roughly uniform. There were some V segments, including TRBV6-2 and TRBV6-3, excluded as indistinguishable.

This CDR3 comprises 14 residues. Germline V CDR1 and CDR2: SGHTA, FQGNSA. The ends lost 6 bases at V and 5 bases at J; junction bases unmatched: 4. PCR was performed using 60 Vbeta and 13 Jbeta primers. Libraries were prepared by immunoSEQ multiplex PCR; TCRdb keeps only in-frame clonotypes and omits some of them. The sample consists of tens of thousands of clones, around 80% of them appearing once. Regarding this clone: Its target is not known.

Input material: PBMCs. This chain links TRBV7-2 with TRBJ2-4, with 10 bases lining up with TRBD1. The receptor's source is a woman aged 40 to 50 in good health and CMV-seropositive. Written as DNA, the CDR3 is TGTGCCAGCAGTGCCGGGACAGGGGAAAACATTCAGTACTTC. Protein: CASSAGTGENIQYF.